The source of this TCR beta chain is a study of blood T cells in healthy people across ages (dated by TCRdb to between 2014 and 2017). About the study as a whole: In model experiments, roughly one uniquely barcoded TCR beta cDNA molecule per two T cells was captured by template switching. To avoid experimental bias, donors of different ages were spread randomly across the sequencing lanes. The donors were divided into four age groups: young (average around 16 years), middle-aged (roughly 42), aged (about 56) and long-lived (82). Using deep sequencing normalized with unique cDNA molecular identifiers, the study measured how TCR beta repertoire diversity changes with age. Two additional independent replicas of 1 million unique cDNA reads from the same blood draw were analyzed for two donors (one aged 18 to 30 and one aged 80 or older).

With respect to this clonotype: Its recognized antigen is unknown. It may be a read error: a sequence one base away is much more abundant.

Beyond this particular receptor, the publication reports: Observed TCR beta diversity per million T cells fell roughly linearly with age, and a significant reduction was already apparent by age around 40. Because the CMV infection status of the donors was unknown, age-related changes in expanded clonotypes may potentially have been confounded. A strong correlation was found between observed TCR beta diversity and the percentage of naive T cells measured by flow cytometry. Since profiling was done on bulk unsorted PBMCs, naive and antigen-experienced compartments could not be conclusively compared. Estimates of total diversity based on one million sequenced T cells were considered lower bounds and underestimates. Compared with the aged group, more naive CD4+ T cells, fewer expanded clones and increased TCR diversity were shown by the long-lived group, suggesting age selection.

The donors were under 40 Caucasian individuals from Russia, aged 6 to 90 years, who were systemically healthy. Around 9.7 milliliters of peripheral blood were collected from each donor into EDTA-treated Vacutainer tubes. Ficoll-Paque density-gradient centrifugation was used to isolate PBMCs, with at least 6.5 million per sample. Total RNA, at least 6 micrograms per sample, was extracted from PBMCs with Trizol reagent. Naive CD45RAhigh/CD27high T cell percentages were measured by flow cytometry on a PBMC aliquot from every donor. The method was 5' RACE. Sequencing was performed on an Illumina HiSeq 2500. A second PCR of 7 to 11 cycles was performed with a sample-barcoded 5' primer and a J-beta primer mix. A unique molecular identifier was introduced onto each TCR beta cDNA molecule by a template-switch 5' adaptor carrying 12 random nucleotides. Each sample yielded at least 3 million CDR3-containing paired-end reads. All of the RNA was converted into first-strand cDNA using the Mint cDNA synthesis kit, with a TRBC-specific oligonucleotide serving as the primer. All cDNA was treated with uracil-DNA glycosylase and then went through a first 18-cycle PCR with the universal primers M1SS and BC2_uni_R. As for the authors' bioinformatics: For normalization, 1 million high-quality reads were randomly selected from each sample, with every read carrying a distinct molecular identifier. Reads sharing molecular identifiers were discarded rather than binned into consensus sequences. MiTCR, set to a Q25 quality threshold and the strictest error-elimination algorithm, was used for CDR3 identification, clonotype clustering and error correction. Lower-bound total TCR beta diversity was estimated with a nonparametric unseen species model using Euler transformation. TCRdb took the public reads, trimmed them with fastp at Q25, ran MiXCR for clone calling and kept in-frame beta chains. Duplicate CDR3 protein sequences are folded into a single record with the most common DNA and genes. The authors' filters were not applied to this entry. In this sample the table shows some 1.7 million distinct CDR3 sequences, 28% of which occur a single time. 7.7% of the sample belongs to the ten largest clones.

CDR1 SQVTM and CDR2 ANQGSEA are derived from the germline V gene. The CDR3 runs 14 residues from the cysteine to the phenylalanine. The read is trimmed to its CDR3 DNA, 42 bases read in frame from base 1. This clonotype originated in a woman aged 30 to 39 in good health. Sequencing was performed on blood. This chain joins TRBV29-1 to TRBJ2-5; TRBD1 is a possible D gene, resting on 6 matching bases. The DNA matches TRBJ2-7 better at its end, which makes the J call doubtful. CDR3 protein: CSVGGQGPWGEQYF. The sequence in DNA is TGCAGCGTTGGGGGGCAGGGCCCCTGGGGCGAGCAGTACTTC.